This T cell receptor beta chain emerged from a study of blood T cell repertoires in COVID-19. Study overall: From the United States, Italy and Spain came samples of acute and convalescent COVID-19. T cells, B-cell-depleted T cells, or PBMCs provided the cDNA or gDNA that served as material.

The CDR3 is 14 amino acids. Trimming shortened V by 7 bases and J by 1 base, and 12 bases separated the two germline ends. The germline CDR1 and CDR2 sequences are SGHKS and YYEKEE (reference sequence). TCRdb keeps only in-frame clones here, not all; method: immunoSEQ multiplex PCR. The sample holds 250,000 to 300,000 clones, over 65% seen once. This clone appeared a few times. This receptor was identified in a man aged 60 to 69 who had recovered from COVID-19. The chain is built from TRBV5-5 and TRBJ1-5; no clear D. The specimen sequenced was peripheral blood. CDR3 sequence (DNA): TGTGCCAGCGCCACCACGGTGAGCAATCAGCCCCAGCATTTT. Translating gives CASATTVSNQPQHF.